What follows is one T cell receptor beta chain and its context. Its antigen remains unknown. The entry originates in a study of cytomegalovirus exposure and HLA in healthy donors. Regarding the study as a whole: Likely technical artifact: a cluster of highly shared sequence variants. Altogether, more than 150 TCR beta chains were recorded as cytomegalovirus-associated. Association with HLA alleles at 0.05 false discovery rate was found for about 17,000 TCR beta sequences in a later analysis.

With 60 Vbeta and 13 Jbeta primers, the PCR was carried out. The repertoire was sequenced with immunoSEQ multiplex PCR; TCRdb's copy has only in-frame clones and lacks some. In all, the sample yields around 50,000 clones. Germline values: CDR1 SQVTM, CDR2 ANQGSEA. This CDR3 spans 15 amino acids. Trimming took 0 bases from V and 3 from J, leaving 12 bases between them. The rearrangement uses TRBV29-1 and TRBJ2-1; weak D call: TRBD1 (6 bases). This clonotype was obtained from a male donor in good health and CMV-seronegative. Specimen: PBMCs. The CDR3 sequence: CSVEDIYRDYNEQFF. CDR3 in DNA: TGCAGCGTTGAAGATATATACAGGGACTACAATGAGCAGTTCTTC.